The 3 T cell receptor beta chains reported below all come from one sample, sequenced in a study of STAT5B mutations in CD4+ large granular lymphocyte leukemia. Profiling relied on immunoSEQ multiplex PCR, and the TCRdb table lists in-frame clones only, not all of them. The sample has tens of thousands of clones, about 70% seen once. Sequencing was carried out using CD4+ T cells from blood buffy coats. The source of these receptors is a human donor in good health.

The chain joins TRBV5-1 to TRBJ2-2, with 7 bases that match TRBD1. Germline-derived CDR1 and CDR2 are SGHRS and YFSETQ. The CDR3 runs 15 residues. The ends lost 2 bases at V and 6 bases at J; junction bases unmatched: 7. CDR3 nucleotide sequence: TGCGCCAGCAGCTTAACTACCACAGGGGCCGGGGAGCTGTTTTTT. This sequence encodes CASSLTTTGAGELFF.

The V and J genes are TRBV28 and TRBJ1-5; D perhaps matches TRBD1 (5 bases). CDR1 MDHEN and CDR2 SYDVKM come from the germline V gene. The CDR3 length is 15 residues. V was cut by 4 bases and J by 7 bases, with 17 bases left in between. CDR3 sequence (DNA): TGTGCCAGCAGTTCACTTAGGGCGGGGGTACAGCCCCAGCATTTT. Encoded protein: CASSSLRAGVQPQHF.

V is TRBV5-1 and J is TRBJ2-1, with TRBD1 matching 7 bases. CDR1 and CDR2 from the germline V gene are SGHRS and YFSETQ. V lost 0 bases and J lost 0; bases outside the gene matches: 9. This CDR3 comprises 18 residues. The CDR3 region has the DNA TGCGCCAGCAGCTTGGCTAACAGGGGTGAACCCTCCTACAATGAGCAGTTCTTC. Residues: CASSLANRGEPSYNEQFF.